This T cell receptor beta chain was recovered during a study of blood T cell repertoires in COVID-19. Across the whole study: The samples span acute and convalescent COVID-19 from the United States, Italy and Spain.

The protocol was immunoSEQ multiplex PCR, while the TCRdb copy is restricted to in-frame clones and leaves out a portion. The repertoire holds 80,000 to 95,000 clones, roughly 76% seen once, with 4% to 5.5% in the top ten. The V gene lost 2 bases and the J gene lost 4 bases, with 12 bases spanning the gap. From germline, CDR1 is MGHRA and CDR2 YSYEKL. This CDR3 has 15 residues. This clonotype was obtained from an elderly man with COVID-19, enrolled during active disease. Sequencing was carried out using peripheral blood. The chain couples TRBV4-1 to TRBJ1-5; perhaps TRBD1 as D (5 bases). CDR3 loop: CASSQTRGKNQPQHF. CDR3 bases: TGCGCCAGCAGCCAAACGCGGGGCAAGAATCAGCCCCAGCATTTT.